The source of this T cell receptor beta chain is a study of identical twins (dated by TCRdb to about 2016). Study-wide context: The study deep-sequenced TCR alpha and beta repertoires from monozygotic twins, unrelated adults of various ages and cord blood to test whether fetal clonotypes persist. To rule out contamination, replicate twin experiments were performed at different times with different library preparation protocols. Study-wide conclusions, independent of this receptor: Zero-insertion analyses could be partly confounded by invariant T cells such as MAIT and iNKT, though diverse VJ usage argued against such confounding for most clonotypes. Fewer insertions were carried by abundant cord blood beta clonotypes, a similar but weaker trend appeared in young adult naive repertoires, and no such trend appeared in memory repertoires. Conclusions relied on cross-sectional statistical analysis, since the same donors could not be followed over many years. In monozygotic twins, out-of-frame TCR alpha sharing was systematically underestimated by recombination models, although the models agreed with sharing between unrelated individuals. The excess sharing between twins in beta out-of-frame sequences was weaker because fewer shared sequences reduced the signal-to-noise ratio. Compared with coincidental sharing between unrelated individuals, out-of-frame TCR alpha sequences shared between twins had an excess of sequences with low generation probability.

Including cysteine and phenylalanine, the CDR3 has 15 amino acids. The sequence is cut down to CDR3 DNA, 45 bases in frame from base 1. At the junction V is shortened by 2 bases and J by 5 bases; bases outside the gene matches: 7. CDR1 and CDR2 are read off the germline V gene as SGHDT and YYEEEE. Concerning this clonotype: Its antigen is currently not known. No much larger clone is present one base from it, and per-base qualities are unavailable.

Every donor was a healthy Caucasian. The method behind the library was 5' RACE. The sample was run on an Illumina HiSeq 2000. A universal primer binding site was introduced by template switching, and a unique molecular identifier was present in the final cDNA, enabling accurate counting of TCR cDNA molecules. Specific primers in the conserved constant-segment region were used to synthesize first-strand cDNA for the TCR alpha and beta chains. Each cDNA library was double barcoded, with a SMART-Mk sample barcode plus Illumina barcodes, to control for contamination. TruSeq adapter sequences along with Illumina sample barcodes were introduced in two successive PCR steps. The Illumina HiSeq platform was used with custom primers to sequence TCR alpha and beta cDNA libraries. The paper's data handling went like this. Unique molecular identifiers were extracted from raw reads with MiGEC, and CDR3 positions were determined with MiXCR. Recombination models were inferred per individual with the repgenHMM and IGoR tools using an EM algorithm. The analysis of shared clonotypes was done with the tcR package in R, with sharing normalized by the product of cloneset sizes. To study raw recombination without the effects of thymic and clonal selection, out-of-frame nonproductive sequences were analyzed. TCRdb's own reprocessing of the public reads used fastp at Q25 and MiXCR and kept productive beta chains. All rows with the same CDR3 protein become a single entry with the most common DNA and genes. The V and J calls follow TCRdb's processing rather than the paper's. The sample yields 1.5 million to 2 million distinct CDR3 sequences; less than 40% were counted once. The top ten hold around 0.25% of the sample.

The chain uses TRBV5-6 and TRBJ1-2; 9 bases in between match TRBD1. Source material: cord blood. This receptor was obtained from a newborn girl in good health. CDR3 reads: CASSFGTGYRYGYTF. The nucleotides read TGTGCCAGCAGCTTTGGGACAGGGTACCGATATGGCTACACCTTC. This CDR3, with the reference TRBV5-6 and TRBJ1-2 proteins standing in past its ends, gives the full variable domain DAGVTQSPTHLIKTRGQQVTLRCSPKSGHDTVSWYQQALGQGPQFIFQYYEEEERQRGNFPDRFSGHQFPNYSSELNVNALLLGDSALYLCASSFGTGYRYGYTFGSGTRLTVV.